One sample yielded the 19 T cell receptor beta chains listed below, sequenced in a study of CD8+ T cells in alopecia areata. Sequencing templates came from extracted RNA that was reverse transcribed into cDNA. Using immunoSEQ multiplex PCR, the repertoire was profiled, and TCRdb retains in-frame clones only, with some absent. This sample yields about 110,000 clones, of which under 60% are seen a single time; 20% to 30% belongs to the top ten. Specimen: NKG2D-low CD8+ T cells sorted from blood. These receptors originate from a human donor with alopecia areata.

This sequence joins TRBV9 and TRBJ2-7, with 11 bases fitting TRBD2. Trimming at V came to 4 bases and at J to 5 bases, leaving 8 bases not matched to a gene. The CDR3 sequence is 15 residues long. Germline values: CDR1 SGDLS, CDR2 YYNGEE. The DNA for the CDR3 is TGTGCCAGCAGCCCAAGGACTAGCGGGTGGAACGAGCAGTACTTC. Its translation is CASSPRTSGWNEQYF.

This clone was seen a few times. V and J are TRBV29-1 and TRBJ1-2; D is ambiguous. V lost 0 bases and J lost 0, with 11 bases in between. The CDR3 spans 15 residues. In germline, CDR1 is SQVTM, CDR2 ANQGSEA. The CDR3 sequence is CSVEENTVANYGYTF. CDR3 bases: TGCAGCGTTGAAGAGAATACAGTTGCTAACTATGGCTACACCTTC.

The chain joins TRBV5-6 to TRBJ2-3, with TRBD2 identical over 7 bases. The CDR3 spans 16 residues. CDR1 is SGHDT and CDR2 is YYEEEE in the germline V gene. Losses at the gene ends were 3 bases for V and 2 bases for J; bases not matched to a gene: 9. In nucleotides, the CDR3 is TGTGCCAGCAGCTCAATGGCGGGAGCCGACACAGATACGCAGTATTTT. It specifies CASSSMAGADTDTQYF.

V gene TRBV10-1 combines with J gene TRBJ2-7; 9 positions agree with TRBD1. The CDR3 has 15 residues. The trim removed 2 bases at V and 4 bases at J, leaving 6 bases unmatched. CDR1 and CDR2 (germline): WNHNN, SYGVQD (reference sequence). The CDR3 DNA follows: TGCGCCAGCAGTGAGGGGACAGGGTTACTTTACGAGCAGTACTTC. Translation: CASSEGTGLLYEQYF.

The CDR3 loop reads CASSARVSDYNEQFF. In nucleotides, the CDR3 is TGTGCCAGCAGTGCCCGGGTCTCCGATTACAATGAGCAGTTCTTC. The chain is built from TRBV6-1 and TRBJ2-1; no clear D. CDR1 is MNHNS, CDR2 SASEGT, per germline. The CDR3 loop spans 15 amino acids. V shed 4 bases and J shed 4 bases, with 14 bases lying between them.

The chain is built from TRBV11-3 and TRBJ2-7; TRBD2 might be the D (6 bases). The V gene lost 3 bases and the J gene lost 2 bases, with 11 bases spanning the gap. Germline values: CDR1 SGHNT, CDR2 YENEEA. The CDR3 loop spans 14 amino acids. The CDR3 sequence: CASSFKGGTYEQYF. CDR3 in DNA: TGTGCCAGCAGCTTTAAGGGAGGTACCTACGAGCAGTACTTC. The full variable domain, its missing parts supplied by reference TRBV11-3 and TRBJ2-7, is EAGVVQSPRYKIIEKKQPVAFWCNPISGHNTLYWYLQNLGQGPELLIRYENEEAVDDSQLPKDRFSAERLKGVDSTLKIQPAELGDSAVYLCASSFKGGTYEQYFGPGTRLTVT.

V gene TRBV10-2 combines with J gene TRBJ2-7; D possibly uses TRBD1 or TRBD2 (5 bases each). The CDR3 extends over 13 amino acids. With 6 bases removed from V and 7 bases from J, the gap between germline ends came to 16 bases. Germline V gives CDR1 WSHSY, CDR2 SAAADI. The CDR3 coding sequence is TGCGCCAGCAGAGGGGACGGATCAGTGGAGCAGTACTTC. This translates into CASRGDGSVEQYF.

The chain has TRBV29-1 and TRBJ2-7; 10 bases are a match to TRBD2. V was clipped by 0 bases and J by 2 bases; unmatched bases: 7. Germline loops: CDR1 SQVTM, CDR2 ANQGSEA. The CDR3 is 16 residues long. The CDR3 bases are TGCAGCGTTGAAGATCCATCCCTAGCGGGAGCCTACGAGCAGTACTTC. It specifies CSVEDPSLAGAYEQYF.

This clone was observed a handful of times. The CDR3 sequence: CASSDGQGTEAFF. DNA of the CDR3: TGTGCCAGTAGTGACGGACAGGGCACTGAAGCTTTCTTT. The chain carries TRBV19 and TRBJ1-1; 8 bases align to TRBD1. The trim removed 5 bases at V and 4 bases at J, leaving 3 bases unmatched. The length of the CDR3 is 13 residues. Germline assignment: CDR1 LNHDA and CDR2 SQIVND (reference sequence).

The rearrangement joins TRBV9 to TRBJ2-2; 7 bases fit TRBD1. This CDR3 is built from 15 residues. The junction had 2 bases not matched to a gene; V was cut back by 3 bases and J by 0 bases. CDR1 is SGDLS and CDR2 is YYNGEE in the germline V gene. The CDR3 here is CASSGGQPNTGELFF. The CDR3 nucleotides read TGTGCCAGCAGCGGGGGACAGCCGAACACCGGGGAGCTGTTTTTT.

This clone was counted only a few times. The chain has TRBV29-1 and TRBJ2-1, with TRBD2 matching over 13 bases. The CDR3 totals 18 residues. The ends lost 0 bases at V and 3 bases at J; junction bases unmatched: 8. Germline V CDR1 and CDR2: SQVTM, ANQGSEA. The CDR3 sequence is CSVEDTSGRAGGYNEQFF. CDR3 DNA sequence: TGCAGCGTTGAAGACACTAGCGGGAGGGCTGGGGGCTACAATGAGCAGTTCTTC.

In this sample, this clone turned up a few times. The chain combines TRBV29-1 with TRBJ2-7; D may be TRBD2 (6 bases). Trimming shortened V by 5 bases and J by 7 bases, and 24 bases separated the two germline ends. The length of the CDR3 is 15 residues. Germline V gene lookup returns CDR1 SQVTM and CDR2 ANQGSEA. CDR3 sequence reads: CSVTAPGTGTFEQYF. The CDR3 coding sequence is TGCAGCGTTACGGCACCCGGGACTGGGACTTTTGAGCAGTACTTC.

The chain is built from TRBV11-2 and TRBJ2-5, with TRBD1 matching 8 bases. The germline CDR1 and CDR2 sequences are SGHAT and FQNNGV. This CDR3 is 16 amino acids long. V shed 1 base, J shed 5 bases, and the junction held 9 bases outside the gene matches. CDR3 coding DNA: TGTGCCAGCAGCTTAGTCCCAGGGGGCGCGAGGGAGACCCAGTACTTC. This gives the protein CASSLVPGGARETQYF.

The chain uses TRBV27 and TRBJ2-7; tentatively, D is TRBD1 (5 bases). The CDR3 runs to 12 residues. Germline CDR1 reads MNHEY; CDR2 reads SMNVEV (reference sequence). The germline V and J ends were trimmed by 10 bases and 4 bases, with 14 bases remaining between them. DNA for the CDR3: TGTGCCACCACGGGCCCAGGGTACGAGCAGTACTTC. This translates into CATTGPGYEQYF.

The chain joins TRBV6-6 to TRBJ2-4; unclear D gene. Germline-derived CDR1 and CDR2 are MNHNY and SVGAGI (reference sequence). V was cut by 11 bases and J by 9 bases, with 5 bases left in between. This CDR3 region has 8 residues. The CDR3 is CARIIQYF. The CDR3 nucleotides read TGTGCCCGGATCATTCAGTACTTC.

V gene TRBV7-9 combines with J gene TRBJ2-3, with 13 bases identical to TRBD2. The CDR3 has 16 amino acids. CDR1 and CDR2 from the germline V gene are SEHNR and FQNEAQ (reference sequence). Unmatched junction bases numbered 8, after V lost 5 bases and J lost 6 bases. This chain's CDR3 is CASSGPGLAGKDTQYF. The CDR3 DNA sequence: TGTGCCAGCAGCGGGCCGGGACTAGCGGGAAAGGATACGCAGTATTTT.

The chain joins TRBV11-3 to TRBJ2-3; 11 bases are shared with TRBD2. There are 18 residues in the CDR3. Germline values: CDR1 SGHNT, CDR2 YENEEA. V dropped 5 bases and J dropped 2; count of bases not matched to a gene: 12. CDR3 DNA: TGTGCCAGCAGCACTCTAGCGGGAGGTCGCCCTAACACAGATACGCAGTATTTT. This translates into CASSTLAGGRPNTDTQYF.

This clone was seen more than once but under ten times. The V gene is TRBV5-1, the J gene TRBJ2-3; D ambiguous. Germline V CDR1 and CDR2: SGHRS, YFSETQ. V lost 5 bases, J lost 2 bases, and 6 bases lay in between. The CDR3 has 12 amino acids. CDR3 in DNA: TGCGCCAGCAGACAGAACACAGATACGCAGTATTTT. This translates into CASRQNTDTQYF.

J is TRBJ2-1 and V is TRBV2; 8 bases fit TRBD1. CDR1 is SNHLY, CDR2 FYNNEI, per germline. V lost 6 bases and J lost 7; bases outside the gene matches: 8. This CDR3 region has 14 residues. The chain's CDR3 is CASRGMDRANEQFF. The CDR3, as DNA: TGTGCCAGCAGGGGTATGGACAGGGCAAATGAGCAGTTCTTC.